This TCR beta chain originates from a study of control samples from healthy donors and cancer patients. Profiled with immunoSEQ multiplex PCR; TCRdb holds only in-frame clones, not every one. The repertoire holds 95,000 to 100,000 clones, with around 89% as singletons. CDR3 length: 13 residues. Germline V lookup: CDR1 KGHSH, CDR2 LQKENI. Trimming left V 1 base short and J 6 bases short, with 6 bases between. The sequenced material came from blood. This receptor was taken from a man between 25 and 39 years old in good health. The V call is TRBV18, the J call TRBJ2-2, with D unresolved. The CDR3 region is CASSPLTPGELFF. In nucleotides, the CDR3 is TGTGCCAGCTCACCACTAACTCCCGGGGAGCTGTTTTTT. Drawing the rest from reference TRBV18 and TRBJ2-2, the complete variable domain is NAGVMQNPRHLVRRRGQEARLRCSPMKGHSHVYWYRQLPEEGLKFMVYLQKENIIDESGMPKERFSAEFPKEGPSILRIQQVVRGDSAAYFCASSPLTPGELFFGEGSRLTVL.